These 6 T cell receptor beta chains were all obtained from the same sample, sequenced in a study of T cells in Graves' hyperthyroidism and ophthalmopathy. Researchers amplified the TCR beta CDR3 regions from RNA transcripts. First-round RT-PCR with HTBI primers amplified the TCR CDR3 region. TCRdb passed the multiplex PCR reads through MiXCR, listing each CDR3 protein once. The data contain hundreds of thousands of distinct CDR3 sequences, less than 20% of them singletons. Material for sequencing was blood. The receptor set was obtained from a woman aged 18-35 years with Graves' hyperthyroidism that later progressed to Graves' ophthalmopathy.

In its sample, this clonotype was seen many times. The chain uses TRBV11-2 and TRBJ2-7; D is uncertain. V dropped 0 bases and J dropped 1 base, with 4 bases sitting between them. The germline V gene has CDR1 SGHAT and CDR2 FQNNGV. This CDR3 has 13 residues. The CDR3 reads CASSLEISYEQYF. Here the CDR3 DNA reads TGTGCCAGCAGCTTAGAGATTTCCTACGAGCAGTACTTC.

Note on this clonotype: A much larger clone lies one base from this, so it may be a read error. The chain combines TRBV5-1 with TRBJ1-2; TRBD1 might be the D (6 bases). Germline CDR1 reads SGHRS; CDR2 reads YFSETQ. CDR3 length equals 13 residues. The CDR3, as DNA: TGCGCCAGCTCGGACCAGGGGAGGTATGGCCACACCTTC. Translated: CASSDQGRYGHTF.

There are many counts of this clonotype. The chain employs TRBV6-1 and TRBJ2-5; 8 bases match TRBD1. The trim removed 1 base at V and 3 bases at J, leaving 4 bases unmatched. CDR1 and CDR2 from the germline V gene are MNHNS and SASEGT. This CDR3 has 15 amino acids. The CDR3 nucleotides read TGTGCCAGCAGTGAAGTCATGACAGGGGAAGAGACCCAGTACTTC. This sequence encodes CASSEVMTGEETQYF.

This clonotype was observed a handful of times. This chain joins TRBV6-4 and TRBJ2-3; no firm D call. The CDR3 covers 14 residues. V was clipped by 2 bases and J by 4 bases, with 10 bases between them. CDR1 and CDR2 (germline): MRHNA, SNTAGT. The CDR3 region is CASSDGVGSDTQYF. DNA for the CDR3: TGTGCCAGCAGTGACGGGGTAGGCTCAGATACGCAGTATTTT.

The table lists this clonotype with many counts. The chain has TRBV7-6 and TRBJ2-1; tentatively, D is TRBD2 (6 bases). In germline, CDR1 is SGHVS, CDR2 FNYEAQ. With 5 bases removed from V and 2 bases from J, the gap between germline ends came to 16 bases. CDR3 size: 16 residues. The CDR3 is CASSLGWRDPYNEQFF. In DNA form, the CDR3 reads TGTGCCAGCAGCCTAGGATGGCGGGACCCCTACAATGAGCAGTTCTTC.

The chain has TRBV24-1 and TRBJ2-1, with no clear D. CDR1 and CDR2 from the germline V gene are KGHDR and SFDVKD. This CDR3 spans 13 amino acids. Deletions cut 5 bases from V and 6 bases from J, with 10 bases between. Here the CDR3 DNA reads TGTGCCACCAGTGCCCCCGAACGCAATGAGCAGTTCTTC. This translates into CATSAPERNEQFF.